Sequencing of this T cell receptor (beta chain) was carried out in a study of metastatic and nonmetastatic thyroid tumors. The germline CDR1 and CDR2 sequences are LNHDA and SQIVND (reference sequence). CDR3 length: 18 amino acids. Before thyroid surgery, none of the patients had received any treatment. TCRdb re-called the PCR reads with MiXCR. Of 16,000 or so clones listed, approximately 25% were seen once; the top ten hold approximately 15%. In regard to this clone: A junction boundary mismatches the germline segment, possibly from a read error.

The gene calls are TRBV19 and TRBJ2-1; tentative D call: TRBD1 (5 bases). The receptor comes from a female donor with papillary thyroid cancer or a benign thyroid nodule (not recorded which). Some clones in this sample may be carry-over from other donors' samples. Sequencing was done on a sample of adjacent normal tissue. The CDR3 sequence: CAGSIDPTRLGAYNEQFF. CDR3 DNA: TGTGCCGGTAGTATAGATCCAACCCGTCTTGGGGCTTACAATGAGCAGTTCTTC.